Each of the 23 T cell receptor beta chains below was sequenced from the same sample in a study of T cell repertoires in cytomegalovirus infection. TCRdb redid the calling of the reads with MiXCR, one entry per CDR3 protein. Among roughly 640,000 distinct CDR3 sequences listed, 24% were seen once. The specimen sequenced was CD8+ T cells from PBMCs. All receptors come from a human donor in good health (CMV status not recorded). Some clones in this sample may be carry-over from other donors' samples.

This clonotype occurred a few times. This chain joins TRBV28 and TRBJ2-7, with TRBD1 identical over 7 bases. Germline lookup yields CDR1 MDHEN and CDR2 SYDVKM. This CDR3 has 15 residues. V lost 4 bases to trimming and J lost 3 bases; unmatched junction nucleotides: 9. In DNA, the CDR3 is TGTGCCAGCAGTTCGCCTCGACAGGGACACTACGAGCAGTACGTC. It codes for CASSSPRQGHYEQYV.

The table lists this clonotype with many counts. The CDR3 DNA sequence: TGTGCCAGCAGCTCAATCCCAGGTCCCGTCTCTGGAAACACCATATATTTT. Translation gives CASSSIPGPVSGNTIYF. The chain couples TRBV7-2 to TRBJ1-3, with unresolved D. Germline V CDR1 and CDR2: SGHTA, FQGNSA. The ends were cut back, 4 bases at V and 0 bases at J, with 16 bases in the middle. The length of the CDR3 is 17 residues.

This clonotype was counted only a few times. The genes are TRBV6-6 and TRBJ2-2; D possibly matches TRBD1 or TRBD2 (6 bases each). V lost 5 bases and J lost 0, with 28 bases in between. CDR3 length: 21 residues. Germline lookup yields CDR1 MNHNY and CDR2 SVGAGI (reference sequence). The CDR3 nucleotides are TGTGCCAGCAGTGATAGGGTGGGGTTCCCTTTCCGGGGGCCGAACACCGGGGAGCTGTTTTTT. It yields the protein CASSDRVGFPFRGPNTGELFF.

This chain links TRBV6-2 or TRBV6-3 with TRBJ2-3; D is perhaps TRBD2 (5 bases). Germline CDR1 MNHEY, CDR2 SVGEGT. Trimming took 0 bases from V and 2 from J, leaving 12 bases between them. The length of the CDR3 is 16 residues. In DNA form, the CDR3 reads TGTGCCAGCAGTTACTCTCGGGATTCCACCACAGATACGCAGTATTTT. It codes for CASSYSRDSTTDTQYF.

This chain uses TRBV5-3 with TRBJ1-1, with a possible D match to TRBD1 (6 bases). TRBV5-3 is identified as an open reading frame with a role that is uncertain. V lost 8 bases to trimming and J lost 5 bases, with 16 bases between them. CDR3 length equals 13 residues. The CDR3: CASSAGTYTEAFF. CDR3 in DNA: TGTGCCAGCAGCGCCGGGACATATACTGAAGCTTTCTTT.

In the case of this clonotype: This may arise from a read error, as a much more abundant clone is one base away. The V call is TRBV12-5, the J call TRBJ1-1; no clear D. The germline gives CDR1 LGHNT, CDR2 FRNRAP. The CDR3 has 12 residues. CDR3 sequence reads: CVSGLAHTEAFF. The CDR3 nucleotides read TGTGTTAGTGGTTTGGCCCACACTGAAGCTTTCTTT.

The chain employs TRBV7-9 and TRBJ1-2, with 7 bases lining up with TRBD1. Losses at the gene ends were 4 bases for V and 0 bases for J; bases not matched to a gene: 8. The germline V gene has CDR1 SEHNR and CDR2 FQNEAQ (reference sequence). The CDR3 is made up of 16 amino acids. The CDR3 DNA reads as TGTGCCAGCAGCTCTCAAAGGGACAGACCTAACTATGGCTACACCTTC. Amino acid sequence: CASSSQRDRPNYGYTF.

The chain recombines TRBV27 with TRBJ2-7; D unresolved. The germline gives CDR1 MNHEY, CDR2 SMNVEV (reference sequence). The CDR3 spans 13 residues. The ends were cut back, 6 bases at V and 3 bases at J, with 12 bases in the middle. This chain's CDR3 is CASSPARYYEQYF. Written as DNA, the CDR3 is TGTGCCAGCAGCCCGGCCAGATACTACGAGCAGTACTTC.

J is TRBJ2-7 and V is TRBV23-1; 8 positions agree with TRBD2. TRBV23-1 is annotated as an ORF whose role is uncertain. The CDR3 runs 15 residues. Trimming took 0 bases from V and 3 from J; bases not matched to a gene: 4. This CDR3 reads CASSQSLLADYEQYF. The DNA for the CDR3 is TGCGCCAGCAGTCAATCGCTACTAGCGGACTACGAGCAGTACTTC.

This clonotype was found a few times. CDR3: CSAPRDTGELFF. The CDR3 nucleotides read TGCAGTGCCCCTCGGGACACCGGGGAGCTGTTTTTT. The chain recombines TRBV20-1 with TRBJ2-2; D gene uncertain. V was trimmed by 6 bases and J by 3 bases, leaving 8 bases between them. The CDR3 has 12 residues. CDR1 and CDR2 (germline): DFQATT, SNEGSKA (reference sequence).

The table lists this clonotype with many counts. The rearrangement joins TRBV7-6 to TRBJ2-2, with a possible D match to TRBD2 (6 bases). CDR3 length equals 15 residues. Trimming removed 2 bases at V and 4 bases at J, with 11 bases between. Germline-derived CDR1 and CDR2 are SGHVS and FNYEAQ. CDR3 coding DNA: TGTGCCAGCAGCTTATTAGGGACTCCCACCGGGGAGCTGTTTTTT. Translation gives CASSLLGTPTGELFF.

The chain is built from TRBV6-6 and TRBJ1-4, with no clear D. Trimming removed 2 bases at V and 6 bases at J, with 22 bases between. From germline, CDR1 is MNHNY and CDR2 SVGAGI (reference sequence). This CDR3 contains 18 residues. CDR3 in amino acids: CASSYAREDILWDEKLFF. The CDR3 bases are TGTGCCAGCAGTTACGCGAGGGAGGATATCCTTTGGGATGAAAAACTGTTTTTT.

As concerns this clonotype: This may be a read error: a much more frequent sequence differs by one nucleotide. The chain combines TRBV7-8 with TRBJ2-1; TRBD1 or TRBD2 may be the D gene (6 bases each). CDR1 SGHVS and CDR2 FQNEAQ come from the germline V gene. The V end was cut by 3 bases, the J end by 5 bases, with 14 bases between. The CDR3 runs to 15 residues. The CDR3: CASSFAGHENNEQFF. CDR3 coding DNA: TGTGCCAGCAGCTTTGCGGGACATGAAAACAATGAGCAGTTCTTC.

The CDR3 reads CASSSSDGGNTEAFF. The CDR3 nucleotides are TGTGCCAGCAGTTCCTCGGACGGAGGGAACACTGAAGCTTTCTTT. This sequence joins TRBV6-8 and TRBJ1-1; D not resolved. The CDR3 runs 15 residues. V was pared by 4 bases and J by 1 base, with 13 bases between. Germline V gene sequence: CDR1 MNHGY, CDR2 SAAAGT.

This clonotype was recorded a few times. The CDR3 protein is CAINRDPLNNQSDSLLTEAFF. CDR3 nucleotides: TGTGCCATCAACCGCGACCCCCTTAACAACCAATCGGACTCACTCCTCACTGAAGCTTTCTTT. The rearrangement joins TRBV10-3 to TRBJ1-1; D is ambiguous. Germline assignment: CDR1 ENHRY and CDR2 SYGVKD. CDR3 length equals 21 residues. Trimming cost V 7 bases and J 4 bases, with 37 bases left between them.

Comment on this clonotype: Possible read error: a much larger clone is one base away. The chain has TRBV7-2 and TRBJ2-7; D might be TRBD1 (5 bases). CDR1 and CDR2 from the germline V gene are SGHTA and FQGNSA. V was cut by 10 bases and J by 3 bases, with 16 bases left in between. The CDR3 covers 13 residues. The CDR3 sequence: CANTDGHSYEQYF. The CDR3 DNA reads as TGTGCCAACACCGACGGACACAGCTACGAGCAGTACTTC.

This clonotype has just a few counts. This chain's CDR3 is CAISESGAGGYSYNEQFF. DNA of the CDR3: TGTGCCATCAGTGAGTCAGGGGCGGGGGGGTATTCCTACAATGAGCAGTTCTTC. V and J are TRBV10-3 and TRBJ2-1, with 9 nucleotides matching TRBD2. Losses at the gene ends were 0 bases for V and 1 base for J; bases not matched to a gene: 7. CDR1 is ENHRY, CDR2 SYGVKD, per germline. The CDR3 has 18 amino acids.

V gene TRBV5-4 combines with J gene TRBJ2-2; either TRBD1 or TRBD2 may fit D (6 bases each). The CDR3 length is 16 residues. CDR1 and CDR2 (germline): SGHNT, YYREEE (reference sequence). Trimming pared 1 base from V and 4 bases from J, leaving 14 bases between. CDR3 residues: CASSLMGGEGTGELFF. DNA of the CDR3: TGTGCCAGCAGCTTGATGGGGGGCGAGGGCACCGGGGAGCTGTTTTTT.

The chain employs TRBV28 and TRBJ1-5; the match to TRBD1 covers 11 bases. This CDR3 comprises 16 residues. The trim removed 5 bases at V and 2 bases at J, leaving 5 bases unmatched. Germline V gives CDR1 MDHEN, CDR2 SYDVKM. CDR3 DNA: TGTGCCAGCAGTCACGGACAGGGGGCCGGCAATCAGCCCCAGCATTTT. Translation: CASSHGQGAGNQPQHF.

V is TRBV6-4 and J is TRBJ1-1; no clear D. The CDR3 loop spans 12 amino acids. V lost 2 bases to trimming and J lost 8 bases, with 9 bases between them. Germline assignment: CDR1 MRHNA and CDR2 SNTAGT. Here the CDR3 reads CASSDRGGEAFF. CDR3 bases: TGTGCCAGCAGTGACCGTGGTGGGGAAGCTTTCTTT.

This clonotype was counted only a few times. The chain recombines TRBV6-2 or TRBV6-3 with TRBJ2-7; TRBD1 matches 8 bases. Germline lookup yields CDR1 MNHEY and CDR2 SVGEGT. The CDR3 is made up of 17 amino acids. Trimming cost V 2 bases and J 0 bases; bases outside gene matches: 9. The CDR3: CASSYQEQGVPSYEQYV. The CDR3 nucleotides are TGTGCCAGCAGTTACCAGGAACAGGGGGTTCCCTCCTACGAGCAGTACGTC.

The sample holds many counts of this clonotype. The rearrangement uses TRBV7-2 and TRBJ2-3; 9 nucleotides align to TRBD1. Germline-derived CDR1 and CDR2 are SGHTA and FQGNSA. Losses at the gene ends were 7 bases for V and 4 bases for J; bases not matched to a gene: 6. The CDR3 runs to 14 residues. The CDR3 reads CASNYRGRADTQYF. The DNA of the CDR3 is TGTGCCAGCAACTACAGGGGGCGCGCAGATACGCAGTATTTT.

V gene TRBV2 combines with J gene TRBJ2-7; D perhaps matches TRBD2 (7 bases). Germline V gene lookup returns CDR1 SNHLY and CDR2 FYNNEI. The CDR3 runs to 16 residues. V shed 8 bases and J shed 6 bases, with 26 bases lying between them. Here the CDR3 DNA reads TGTGCCAGCCCGACGGCGGGGGCGACCAATCCACGCGAGCAGTACGTC. It is translated as CASPTAGATNPREQYV.